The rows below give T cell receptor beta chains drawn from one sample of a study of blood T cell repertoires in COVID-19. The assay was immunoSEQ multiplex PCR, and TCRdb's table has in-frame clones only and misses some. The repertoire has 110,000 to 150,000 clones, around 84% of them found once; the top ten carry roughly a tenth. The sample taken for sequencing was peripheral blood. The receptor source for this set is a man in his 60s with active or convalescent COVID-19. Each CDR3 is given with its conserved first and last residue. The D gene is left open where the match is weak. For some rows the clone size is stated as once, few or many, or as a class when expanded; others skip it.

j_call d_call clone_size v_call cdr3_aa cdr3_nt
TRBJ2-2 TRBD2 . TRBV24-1 CATSDPAGTSGGDGTGELFF TGTGCCACCAGTGACCCAGCCGGGACTAGCGGGGGGGACGGAACCGGGGAGCTGTTTTTT
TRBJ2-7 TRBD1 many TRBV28 CASRGDRTGVYEQYF TGTGCCAGCAGGGGTGACAGGACAGGAGTTTACGAGCAGTACTTC
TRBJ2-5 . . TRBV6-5 CASSYGGGPQETQYF TGTGCCAGCAGTTATGGGGGGGGGCCCCAAGAGACCCAGTACTTC
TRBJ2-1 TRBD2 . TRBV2 CASGRAGSSYNEQFF TGTGCCAGCGGGAGGGCAGGGAGCTCCTACAATGAGCAGTTCTTC
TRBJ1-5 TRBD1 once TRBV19 CASSIEDRGSNQPQHF TGTGCCAGTAGTATAGAGGACAGGGGGAGCAATCAGCCCCAGCATTTT
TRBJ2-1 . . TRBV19 CASSIGGDNEQFF TGTGCCAGTAGTATAGGGGGGGACAATGAGCAGTTCTTC
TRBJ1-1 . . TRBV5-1 CASSLMEGVYTEAFF TGCGCCAGCAGCTTGATGGAGGGCGTTTATACTGAAGCTTTCTTT
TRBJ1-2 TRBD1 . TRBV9 CASSAWTGVDYGYTF TGTGCCAGCAGCGCCTGGACAGGGGTAGACTATGGCTACACCTTC
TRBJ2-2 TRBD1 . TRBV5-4 CASSTLDRKRTGELFF TGTGCCAGCAGCACCCTGGACAGGAAGCGCACCGGGGAGCTGTTTTTT
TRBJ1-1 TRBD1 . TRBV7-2 CASSLVSTGGESAEAFF TGTGCCAGCAGCTTAGTCTCGACAGGGGGCGAGTCTGCTGAAGCTTTCTTT
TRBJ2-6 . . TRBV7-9 CASSFAGANVLTF TGTGCCAGCAGCTTCGCTGGGGCCAACGTCCTGACTTTC
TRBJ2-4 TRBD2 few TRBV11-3 CASSPGGAGAKNIQYF TGTGCCAGCAGCCCGGGGGGGGCGGGGGCCAAAAACATTCAGTACTTC
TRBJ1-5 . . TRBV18 CASSQNGGADQPQHF TGTGCCAGCTCCCAAAACGGAGGGGCAGATCAGCCCCAGCATTTT
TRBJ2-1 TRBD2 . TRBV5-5 CASSWGTSGRAYNEQFF TGTGCCAGCAGCTGGGGGACTAGCGGGAGAGCCTACAATGAGCAGTTCTTC
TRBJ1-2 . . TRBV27 CASRETDSDFNYGYTF TGTGCCAGCAGGGAGACAGACAGCGACTTTAACTATGGCTACACCTTC
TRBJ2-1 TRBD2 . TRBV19 CASKLAGTLYNEQFF TGTGCCAGTAAGCTAGCGGGGACTCTCTACAATGAGCAGTTCTTC
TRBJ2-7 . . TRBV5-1 CASSLAQGRNSEQYF TGCGCCAGCAGCTTGGCCCAGGGGCGTAACAGCGAGCAGTACTTC
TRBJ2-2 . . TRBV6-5 CASSYSWDTNTGELFF TGTGCCAGCAGTTACTCGTGGGACACGAACACCGGGGAGCTGTTTTTT
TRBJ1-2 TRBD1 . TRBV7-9 CASSLGTGNNYGYTF TGTGCCAGCAGCTTAGGGACAGGAAATAACTATGGCTACACCTTC
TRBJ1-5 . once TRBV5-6 CASSLRRAYQPQHF TGTGCCAGCAGCTTGCGCAGGGCCTATCAGCCCCAGCATTTT
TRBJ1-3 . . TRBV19 CASSIWQDNSGNTIYF TGTGCCAGTAGTATATGGCAGGATAACTCTGGAAACACCATATATTTT
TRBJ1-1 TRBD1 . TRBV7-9 CASSPGTAPNEAFF TGTGCCAGCAGCCCCGGGACAGCGCCTAATGAAGCTTTCTTT
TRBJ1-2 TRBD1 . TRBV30 CAWIRDRVYGYTF TGTGCCTGGATCAGAGACAGGGTTTATGGCTACACCTTC
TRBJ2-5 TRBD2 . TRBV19 CASSMTSGHQETQYF TGTGCCAGTAGCATGACTAGCGGGCACCAAGAGACCCAGTACTTC
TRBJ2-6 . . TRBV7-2 CASSLASGRANVLTF TGTGCCAGCAGCTTAGCGTCTGGGCGGGCCAACGTCCTGACTTTC
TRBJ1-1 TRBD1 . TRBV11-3 CASSLDFDRAEAFF TGTGCCAGCAGCTTAGATTTTGACAGGGCTGAAGCTTTCTTT
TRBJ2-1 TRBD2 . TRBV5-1 CASRGTSDNEQFF TGCGCCAGCAGGGGGACTAGCGACAATGAGCAGTTCTTC
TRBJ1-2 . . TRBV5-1 CASSLDVAVYGYTF TGCGCCAGCAGCTTGGATGTGGCGGTCTATGGCTACACCTTC
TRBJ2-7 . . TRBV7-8 CASSLVRVSYEQYF TGTGCCAGCAGCTTAGTCCGCGTTTCCTACGAGCAGTACTTC
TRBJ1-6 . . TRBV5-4 CASRGGERNSPLHF TGTGCCAGCAGAGGTGGGGAGAGGAATTCACCCCTCCACTTT
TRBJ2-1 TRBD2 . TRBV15 CATSSQLAASYNEQFF TGTGCCACCAGCAGTCAACTAGCGGCCTCCTACAATGAGCAGTTCTTC
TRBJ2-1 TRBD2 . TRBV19 CASSITPFSGRAYSYNEQFF TGTGCCAGTAGTATAACCCCGTTTAGCGGGAGGGCCTACTCCTACAATGAGCAGTTCTTC
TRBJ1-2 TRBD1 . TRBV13 CASSSAGGNRYGYTF TGTGCCAGCAGCTCTGCAGGGGGGAACCGCTATGGCTACACCTTC
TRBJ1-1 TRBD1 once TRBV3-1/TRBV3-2 CASSQWTGGLMNTEAFF TGTGCCAGCAGCCAATGGACAGGGGGTCTAATGAACACTGAAGCTTTCTTT
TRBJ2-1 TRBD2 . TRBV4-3 CASSQGHSAGGPGNEQFF TGCGCCAGCAGCCAAGGACATTCAGCGGGGGGCCCAGGCAATGAGCAGTTCTTC